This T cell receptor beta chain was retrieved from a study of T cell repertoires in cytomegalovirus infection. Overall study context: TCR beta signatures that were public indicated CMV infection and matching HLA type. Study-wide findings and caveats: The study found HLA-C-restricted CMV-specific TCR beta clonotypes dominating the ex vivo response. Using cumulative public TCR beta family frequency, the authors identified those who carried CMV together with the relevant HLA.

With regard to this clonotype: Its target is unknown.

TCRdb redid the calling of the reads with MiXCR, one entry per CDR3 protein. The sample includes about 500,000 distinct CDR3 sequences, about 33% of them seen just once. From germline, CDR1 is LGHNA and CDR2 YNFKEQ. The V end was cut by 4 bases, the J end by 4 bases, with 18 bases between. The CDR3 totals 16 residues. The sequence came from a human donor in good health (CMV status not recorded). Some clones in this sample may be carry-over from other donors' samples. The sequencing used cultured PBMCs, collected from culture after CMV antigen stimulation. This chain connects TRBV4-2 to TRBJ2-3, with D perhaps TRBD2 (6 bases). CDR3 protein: CASSPRTREHADTQYF. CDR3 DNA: TGTGCCAGCAGCCCTAGGACGCGGGAACATGCAGATACGCAGTATTTT.